This TCR beta chain was identified in a study of blood T cells in healthy people across ages. Findings of the study overall: Unsorted PBMCs prevented conclusive naive versus antigen-experienced comparison.

The donors, aged roughly 6 to 90, were healthy Caucasians from Russia. The authors ran a second PCR of roughly 6 to 11 cycles using a sample-barcoded 5' primer and a J-beta primer mix. Each CDR3 protein is one row after TCRdb ran MiXCR on the 5' RACE reads. The data show fewer than 800,000 distinct CDR3 sequences, about 52% seen once. As for this clonotype: No antigen is known for it.

The CDR3 is 16 residues long. V was pared by 0 bases and J by 7 bases, with 15 bases between. Germline assignment: CDR1 MNHEY and CDR2 SVGAGI. This receptor was taken from a woman in her sixties in good health. The specimen sequenced was blood. The chain joins TRBV6-5 to TRBJ1-4; TRBD1 is a possible D gene (5 bases). CDR3 coding DNA: TGTGCCAGCAGTTACTCTTGGGCAGGGAGTTTTGAAAAACTGTTTTTT. Translation: CASSYSWAGSFEKLFF.